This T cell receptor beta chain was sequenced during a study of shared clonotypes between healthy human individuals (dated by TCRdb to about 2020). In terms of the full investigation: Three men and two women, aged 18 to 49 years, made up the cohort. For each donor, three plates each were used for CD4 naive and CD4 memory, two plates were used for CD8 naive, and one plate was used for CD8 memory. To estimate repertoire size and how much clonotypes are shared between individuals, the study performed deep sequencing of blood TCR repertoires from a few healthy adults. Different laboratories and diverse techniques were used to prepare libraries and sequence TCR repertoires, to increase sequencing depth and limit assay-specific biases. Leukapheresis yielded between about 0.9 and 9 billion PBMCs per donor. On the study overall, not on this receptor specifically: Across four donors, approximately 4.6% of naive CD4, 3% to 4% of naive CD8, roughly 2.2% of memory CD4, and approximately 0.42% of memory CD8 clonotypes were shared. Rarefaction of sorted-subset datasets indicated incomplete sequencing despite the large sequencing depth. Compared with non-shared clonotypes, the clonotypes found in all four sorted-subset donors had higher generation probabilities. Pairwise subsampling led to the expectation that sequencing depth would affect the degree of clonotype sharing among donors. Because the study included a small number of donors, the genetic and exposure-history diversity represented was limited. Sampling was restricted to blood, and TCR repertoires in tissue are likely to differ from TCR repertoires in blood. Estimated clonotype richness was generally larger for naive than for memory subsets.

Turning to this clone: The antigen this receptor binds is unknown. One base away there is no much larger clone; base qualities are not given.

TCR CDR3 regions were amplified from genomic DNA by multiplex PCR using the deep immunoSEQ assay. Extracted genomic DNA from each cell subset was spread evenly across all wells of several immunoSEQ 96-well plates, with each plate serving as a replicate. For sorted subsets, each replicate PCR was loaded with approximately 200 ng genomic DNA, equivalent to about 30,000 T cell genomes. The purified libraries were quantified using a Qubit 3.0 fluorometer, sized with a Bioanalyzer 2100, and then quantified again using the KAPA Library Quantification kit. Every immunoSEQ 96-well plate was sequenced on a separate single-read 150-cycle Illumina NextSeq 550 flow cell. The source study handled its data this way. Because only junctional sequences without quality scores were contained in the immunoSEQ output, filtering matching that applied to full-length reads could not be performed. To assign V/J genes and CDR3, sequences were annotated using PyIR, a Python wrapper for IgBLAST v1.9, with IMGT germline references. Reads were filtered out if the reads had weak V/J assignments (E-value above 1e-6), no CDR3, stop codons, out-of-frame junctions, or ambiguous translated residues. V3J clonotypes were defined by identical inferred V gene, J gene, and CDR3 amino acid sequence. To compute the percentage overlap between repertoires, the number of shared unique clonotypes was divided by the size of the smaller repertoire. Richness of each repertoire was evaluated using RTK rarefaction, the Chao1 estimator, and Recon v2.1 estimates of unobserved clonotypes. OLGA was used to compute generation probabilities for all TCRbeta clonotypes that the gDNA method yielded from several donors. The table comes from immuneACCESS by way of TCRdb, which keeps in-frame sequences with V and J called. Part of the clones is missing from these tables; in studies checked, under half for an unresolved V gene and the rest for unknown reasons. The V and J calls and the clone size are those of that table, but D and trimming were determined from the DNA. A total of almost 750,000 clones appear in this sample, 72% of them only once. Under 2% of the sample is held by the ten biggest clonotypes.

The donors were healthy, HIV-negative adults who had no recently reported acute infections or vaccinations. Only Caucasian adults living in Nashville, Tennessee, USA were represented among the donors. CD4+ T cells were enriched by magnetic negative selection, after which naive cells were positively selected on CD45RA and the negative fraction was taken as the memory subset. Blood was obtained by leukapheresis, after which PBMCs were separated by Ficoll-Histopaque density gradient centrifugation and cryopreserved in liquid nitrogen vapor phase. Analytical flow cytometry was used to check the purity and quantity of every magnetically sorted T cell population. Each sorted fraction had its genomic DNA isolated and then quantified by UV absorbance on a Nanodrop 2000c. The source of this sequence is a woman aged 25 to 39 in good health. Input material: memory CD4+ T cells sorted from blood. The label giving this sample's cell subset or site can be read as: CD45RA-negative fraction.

The DNA reads TGTGCCAGCAGCGTAGACATCTATGGCTACACCTTC. The resulting protein is CASSVDIYGYTF. The chain is encoded by TRBV5-6 joined to TRBJ1-2; no D segment can be confidently identified. CDR1 and CDR2, looked up from the germline V gene, are SGHDT and YYEEEE. From cysteine to phenylalanine, the CDR3 is 12 amino acids long. The retained sequence is limited to the CDR3, 36 bases, with the frame set at the first base. Trimming costs V 4 bases and J 4 bases, and their ends lie 8 bases apart. The entire variable domain, with the stretches around the CDR3 drawn from the reference TRBV5-6 and TRBJ1-2 proteins, is DAGVTQSPTHLIKTRGQQVTLRCSPKSGHDTVSWYQQALGQGPQFIFQYYEEEERQRGNFPDRFSGHQFPNYSSELNVNALLLGDSALYLCASSVDIYGYTFGSGTRLTVV.